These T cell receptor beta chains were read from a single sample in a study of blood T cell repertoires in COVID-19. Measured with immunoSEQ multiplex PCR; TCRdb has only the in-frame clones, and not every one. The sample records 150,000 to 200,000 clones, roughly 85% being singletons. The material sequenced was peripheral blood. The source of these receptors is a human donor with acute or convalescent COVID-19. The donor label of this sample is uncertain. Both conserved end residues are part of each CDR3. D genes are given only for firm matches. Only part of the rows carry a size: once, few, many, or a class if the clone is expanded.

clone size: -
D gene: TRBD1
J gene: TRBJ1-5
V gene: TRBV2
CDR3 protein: CASSEQGIGNQPQHF
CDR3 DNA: TGTGCCAGCAGCGAACAGGGGATTGGCAATCAGCCCCAGCATTTT

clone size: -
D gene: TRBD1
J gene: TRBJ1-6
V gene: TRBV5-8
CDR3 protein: CASSYDRGGNSPLHF
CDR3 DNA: TGTGCCAGCAGCTATGACAGGGGGGGTAATTCACCCCTCCACTTT

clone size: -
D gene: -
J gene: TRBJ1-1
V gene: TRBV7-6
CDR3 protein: CASSLDTNTEAFF
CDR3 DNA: TGTGCCAGCAGCTTAGACACGAACACTGAAGCTTTCTTT

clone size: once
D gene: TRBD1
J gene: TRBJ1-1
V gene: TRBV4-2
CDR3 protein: CASSRNDRVNTEAFF
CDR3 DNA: TGTGCCAGCAGCCGGAATGACAGGGTCAACACTGAAGCTTTCTTT

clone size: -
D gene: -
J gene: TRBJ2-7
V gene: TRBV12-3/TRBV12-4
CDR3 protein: CASSLVAVYEQYF
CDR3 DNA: TGTGCCAGCAGTTTAGTCGCGGTATACGAGCAGTACTTC

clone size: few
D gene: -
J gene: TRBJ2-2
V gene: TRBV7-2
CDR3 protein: CASSLGQGGGTGELFF
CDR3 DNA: TGTGCCAGCAGCCTTGGACAGGGCGGGGGCACCGGGGAGCTGTTTTTT

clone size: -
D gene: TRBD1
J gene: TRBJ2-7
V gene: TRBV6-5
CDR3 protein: CASSRTGDITYEQYF
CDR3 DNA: TGTGCCAGCAGCCGGACAGGGGATATAACCTACGAGCAGTACTTC

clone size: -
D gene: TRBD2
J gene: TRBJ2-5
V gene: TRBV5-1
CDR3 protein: CASSLVGGGLQETQYF
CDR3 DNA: TGCGCCAGCAGCTTGGTTGGCGGGGGACTACAAGAGACCCAGTACTTC

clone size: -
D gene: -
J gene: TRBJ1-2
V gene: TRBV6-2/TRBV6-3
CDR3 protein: CASSRSQGKGYGYTF
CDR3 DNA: TGTGCCAGCAGCCGGTCTCAGGGGAAGGGCTATGGCTACACCTTC

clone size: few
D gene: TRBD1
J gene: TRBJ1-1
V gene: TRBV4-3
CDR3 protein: CASSQEGQVNTEAFF
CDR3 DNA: TGCGCCAGCAGCCAAGAGGGACAGGTGAACACTGAAGCTTTCTTT

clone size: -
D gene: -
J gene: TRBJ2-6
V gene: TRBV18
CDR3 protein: CASSPGVTVSGANVLTF
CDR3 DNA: TGTGCCAGCTCGCCGGGGGTTACCGTCTCTGGGGCCAACGTCCTGACTTTC

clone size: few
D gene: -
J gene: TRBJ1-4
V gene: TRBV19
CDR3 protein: CASSIRGGTTNEKLFF
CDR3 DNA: TGTGCCAGTAGTATACGCGGCGGGACAACTAATGAAAAACTGTTTTTT

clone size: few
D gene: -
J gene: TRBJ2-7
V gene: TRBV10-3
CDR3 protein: CAISESGGRSYEQYF
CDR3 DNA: TGTGCCATCAGTGAGTCGGGTGGCAGGTCCTACGAGCAGTACTTC

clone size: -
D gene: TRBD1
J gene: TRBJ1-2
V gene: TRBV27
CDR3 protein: CASSLVGQGASYGYTF
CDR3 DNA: TGTGCCAGCAGTTTAGTGGGACAGGGGGCTAGTTATGGCTACACCTTC

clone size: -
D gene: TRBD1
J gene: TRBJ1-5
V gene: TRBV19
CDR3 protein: CASRFGPGTANGGNQPQHF
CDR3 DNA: TGTGCCAGTAGGTTTGGACCAGGGACAGCCAACGGTGGCAATCAGCCCCAGCATTTT

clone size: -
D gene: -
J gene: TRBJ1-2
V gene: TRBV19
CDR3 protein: CASRLQEGYGYTF
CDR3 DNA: TGTGCCAGTAGATTACAGGAAGGCTATGGCTACACCTTC

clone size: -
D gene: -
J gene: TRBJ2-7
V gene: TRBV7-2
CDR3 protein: CASSLGRLAEQYF
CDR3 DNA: TGTGCCAGCAGCTTAGGCCGTCTGGCCGAGCAGTACTTC

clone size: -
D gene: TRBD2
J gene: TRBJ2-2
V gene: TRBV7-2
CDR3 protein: CASTLIGLAGGPGELFF
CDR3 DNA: TGTGCCAGCACCTTAATAGGACTAGCGGGGGGCCCCGGGGAGCTGTTTTTT

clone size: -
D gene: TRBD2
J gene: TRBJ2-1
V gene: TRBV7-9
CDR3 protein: CASSFTSGGAGEQFF
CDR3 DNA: TGTGCCAGCAGCTTCACTAGCGGGGGGGCCGGTGAGCAGTTCTTC

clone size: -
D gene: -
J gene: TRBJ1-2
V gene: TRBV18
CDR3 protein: CASSPSGGNEYGYTF
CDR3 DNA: TGTGCCAGCTCACCTTCGGGCGGGAATGAGTATGGCTACACCTTC

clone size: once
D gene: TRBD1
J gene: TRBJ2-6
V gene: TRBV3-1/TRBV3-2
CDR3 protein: CASSQGRLAGTDNSGANVLTF
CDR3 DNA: TGTGCCAGCAGCCAAGGACGCCTGGCCGGGACAGATAACTCTGGGGCCAACGTCCTGACTTTC

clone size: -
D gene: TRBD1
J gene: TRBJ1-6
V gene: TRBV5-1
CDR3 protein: CASSLTGDRGNSPLHF
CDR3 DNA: TGCGCCAGCAGCTTGACGGGGGACAGGGGTAATTCACCCCTCCACTTT

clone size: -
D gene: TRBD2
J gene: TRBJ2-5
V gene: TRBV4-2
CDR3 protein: CASSQGAGGAETQYF
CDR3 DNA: TGTGCCAGCAGCCAAGGAGCGGGGGGGGCGGAGACCCAGTACTTC

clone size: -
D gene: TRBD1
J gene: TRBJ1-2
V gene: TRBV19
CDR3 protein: CASSTGTVDRAYGYTF
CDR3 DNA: TGTGCCAGTAGCACCGGGACAGTCGACCGGGCCTATGGCTACACCTTC

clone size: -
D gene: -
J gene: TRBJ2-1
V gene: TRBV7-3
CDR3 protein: CASSLEAGAYNEQFF
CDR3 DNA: TGTGCCAGCAGCCTCGAGGCTGGTGCCTACAATGAGCAGTTCTTC

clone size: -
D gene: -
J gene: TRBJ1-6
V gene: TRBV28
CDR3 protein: CASSSLGALNSPLHF
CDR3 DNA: TGTGCCAGCAGCTCCTTGGGGGCGTTAAATTCACCCCTCCACTTT